These 28 T cell receptor beta chains originate from one sample sequenced in a study of T-cell reconstitution after alpha-beta-depleted transplantation in children. Preparation of the TCRbeta library used unique molecular identifiers. MiXCR was run by TCRdb on the PCR reads, yielding one entry per CDR3 protein. The sample has some 500,000 distinct CDR3 sequences; about 33% are singletons. Sequenced material: PBMCs from the stem cell graft donor, taken from the stem cell graft. The receptors were gathered from a human donor who donated a stem cell graft to a child with aplastic anemia.

The chain has TRBV7-2 and TRBJ2-2; TRBD1 aligns across 7 bases. The CDR3 is 15 amino acids. The V gene end was trimmed by 5 bases and the J gene end by 0 bases; junction bases not matched to a gene: 3. The germline V gene encodes CDR1 SGHTA and CDR2 FQGNSA. CDR3 sequence reads: CASSKGQTNTGELFF. The CDR3 DNA follows: TGTGCCAGCAGCAAGGGACAGACGAACACCGGGGAGCTGTTTTTT.

The V gene is TRBV7-2, the J gene TRBJ1-1; D is unclear. The CDR3 contains 14 residues. Trimming took 5 bases from V and 7 from J, leaving 17 bases between them. Germline assignment: CDR1 SGHTA and CDR2 FQGNSA. CDR3 amino acids: CASSDKVGIGEAFF. The CDR3 coding sequence is TGTGCCAGCAGCGACAAAGTGGGAATAGGTGAAGCTTTCTTT.

The CDR3 protein is CASSPSLWGSSTDTQYF. The CDR3 DNA sequence: TGTGCCAGCAGTCCATCGCTCTGGGGCTCTAGCACAGATACGCAGTATTTT. The gene calls are TRBV28 and TRBJ2-3; D is possibly TRBD1 (5 bases). V was cut by 5 bases and J by 0 bases, with 18 bases left in between. This CDR3 is built from 17 residues. Germline CDR1 and CDR2: MDHEN and SYDVKM.

The rearrangement joins TRBV20-1 to TRBJ2-5; TRBD2 aligns across 12 bases. The CDR3 extends over 16 amino acids. Germline V gene sequence: CDR1 DFQATT, CDR2 SNEGSKA (reference sequence). Losses at the gene ends were 4 bases for V and 2 bases for J; bases not matched to a gene: 8. The CDR3 here is CSAIGTSGPPQETQYF. As DNA, the CDR3 is TGCAGTGCTATTGGGACTAGCGGGCCGCCTCAAGAGACCCAGTACTTC.

This clonotype was observed a few times. This chain joins TRBV12-3 or TRBV12-4 and TRBJ1-2; a possible D gene is TRBD1 (6 bases). The CDR3 spans 13 residues. Trimming took off 5 bases at V and 4 bases at J, with 11 bases between the two ends. The CDR3 coding sequence is TGTGCCAGCAGTACCGACAGGAGCTATGGCTACACCTTC. Translating it yields CASSTDRSYGYTF.

This clonotype has more than one count but fewer than ten. The V call is TRBV29-1, the J call TRBJ2-3; 7 bases agree with TRBD2. V lost 8 bases, J lost 6 bases, and 8 bases stayed unmatched. From germline, CDR1 is SQVTM and CDR2 ANQGSEA. This CDR3 contains 12 residues. This CDR3 reads CSPQKGGDTQYF. The CDR3 DNA follows: TGCAGCCCACAAAAGGGAGGGGATACGCAGTATTTT.

V is TRBV5-1 and J is TRBJ2-1; D remains unclear. CDR3 length: 15 residues. Germline CDR1 reads SGHRS; CDR2 reads YFSETQ. The V gene lost 0 bases and the J gene lost 5 bases, with 12 bases spanning the gap. The CDR3 DNA reads as TGCGCCAGCAGCTTGGCCGGGCTACCACACAATGAGCAGTTCTTC. Translating it yields CASSLAGLPHNEQFF.

The chain joins TRBV7-2 to TRBJ2-1; TRBD2 might be the D (6 bases). V shed 8 bases and J shed 4 bases, with 18 bases lying between them. CDR3 size: 15 residues. CDR1 is SGHTA and CDR2 is FQGNSA in the germline V gene. This CDR3 is CASQGSREQYNEQFF. The CDR3 DNA reads TGTGCCAGCCAAGGCAGTCGGGAGCAGTACAATGAGCAGTTCTTC.

CDR3 bases: TGTGCCAGCAGCGACCGGGACGCCTATGGAAACACCATATATTTT. It yields the protein CASSDRDAYGNTIYF. The V and J genes are TRBV9 and TRBJ1-3; a possible D gene is TRBD1 (5 bases). Per the germline V gene, CDR1 is SGDLS and CDR2 is YYNGEE. Trimming stripped 3 bases from V and 3 bases from J, with 13 bases between. The CDR3 sequence is 15 residues long.

The V and J genes are TRBV6-2 or TRBV6-3 and TRBJ1-5; TRBD1 is a possible D gene (5 bases). The germline V and J ends were trimmed by 2 bases and 2 bases, with 10 bases remaining between them. The CDR3 contains 15 residues. Germline assignment: CDR1 MNHEY and CDR2 SVGEGT. CDR3: CASSYAGAGNQPQHF. CDR3 nucleotides: TGTGCCAGCAGTTACGCCGGGGCCGGCAATCAGCCCCAGCATTTT.

This clonotype was picked up a small number of times. V usage is TRBV29-1 and J usage is TRBJ1-2, with 8 positions matching TRBD1. CDR1 is SQVTM and CDR2 is ANQGSEA in the germline V gene. With V trimmed by 6 bases and J by 1 base, 4 bases remained unmatched. The CDR3 has 13 residues. The CDR3 sequence: CSVGGQGNYGYTF. CDR3 sequence (DNA): TGCAGCGTCGGCGGACAGGGTAACTATGGCTACACCTTC.

This clonotype was seen a few times. The chain employs TRBV7-2 and TRBJ2-2, with D possibly being TRBD1 (5 bases). This CDR3 comprises 14 residues. Germline V gene lookup returns CDR1 SGHTA and CDR2 FQGNSA. Trimming left V 3 bases short and J 5 bases short, with 10 bases between. CDR3 sequence (DNA): TGTGCCAGCAGCTTGAAGCAGGGTACCGGGGAGCTGTTTTTT. Translation gives CASSLKQGTGELFF.

This clonotype came up a few times. CDR3 DNA sequence: TGCAGTGCTAGATCGTTGCGGGAGGGCCGTACTGAGCAGTTCTTC. Protein sequence: CSARSLREGRTEQFF. J is TRBJ2-1 and V is TRBV20-1, with 9 bases lining up with TRBD2. Germline V gene lookup returns CDR1 DFQATT and CDR2 SNEGSKA (reference sequence). The CDR3 contains 15 residues. After removal of 2 bases from V and 9 bases from J, the junction contained 11 bases not matched to a gene.

The J gene is TRBJ1-6, the V gene TRBV9, with 12 positions matching TRBD1. V gave up 3 bases and J gave up 2 bases; unmatched junction bases: 3. The CDR3 spans 17 residues. Germline CDR1 SGDLS, CDR2 YYNGEE. This CDR3 is CASSGGQGATYNSPLHF. The CDR3 nucleotides read TGTGCCAGCAGCGGGGGACAGGGGGCCACCTATAATTCACCCCTCCACTTT.

In its sample, this clonotype was seen a few times. The chain couples TRBV28 to TRBJ2-7; D remains ambiguous. Germline V gene sequence: CDR1 MDHEN, CDR2 SYDVKM. Trimming took 1 base from V and 3 from J, leaving 10 bases between them. This CDR3 has 14 amino acids. The CDR3 protein is CASSLLLSYYEQYF. The CDR3 region has the DNA TGTGCCAGCAGTTTATTGTTGAGCTACTACGAGCAGTACTTC. The full variable domain, rest sourced from reference TRBV28 and TRBJ2-7, is DVKVTQSSRYLVKRTGEKVFLECVQDMDHENMFWYRQDPGLGLRLIYFSYDVKMKEKGDIPEGYSVSREKKERFSLILESASTNQTSMYLCASSLLLSYYEQYFGPGTRLTVT.

The chain joins TRBV20-1 to TRBJ1-2; D uncertain. Germline lookup yields CDR1 DFQATT and CDR2 SNEGSKA (reference sequence). Deletions cut 4 bases from V and 4 bases from J, with 10 bases between. This CDR3 region has 12 residues. CDR3 in amino acids: CSATGAGYGYTF. CDR3 nucleotides: TGCAGTGCTACAGGTGCCGGCTATGGCTACACCTTC.

The genes are TRBV27 and TRBJ2-7, with 10 nucleotides matching TRBD2. The CDR3 consists of 14 residues. Unmatched junction bases numbered 4, after V lost 5 bases and J lost 3 bases. Looked up from germline, CDR1 is MNHEY and CDR2 is SMNVEV (reference sequence). The CDR3 region has the DNA TGTGCCAGCAGTACGCTAGCGGGAGTCTACGAGCAGTACTTC. Protein product: CASSTLAGVYEQYF.

The table lists this clonotype with a count of one. The rearrangement joins TRBV11-2 to TRBJ1-2; weak D call: TRBD1 (6 bases). V lost 0 bases to trimming and J lost 0 bases, with 17 bases between them. The V gene's germline CDR1 is SGHAT and CDR2 FQNNGV. CDR3 length: 18 residues. The CDR3 is CASSLDRGTLYANYGYTF. The CDR3 DNA sequence: TGTGCCAGCAGCTTAGATAGGGGGACACTGTACGCTAACTATGGCTACACCTTC. Variable domain in full (rest from reference TRBV11-2 and TRBJ1-2): EAGVAQSPRYKIIEKRQSVAFWCNPISGHATLYWYQQILGQGPKLLIQFQNNGVVDDSQLPKDRFSAERLKGVDSTLKIQPAKLEDSAVYLCASSLDRGTLYANYGYTFGSGTRLTVV.

The chain combines TRBV5-6 with TRBJ2-7; 9 nucleotides align to TRBD1. CDR3 length: 13 amino acids. Germline V gives CDR1 SGHDT, CDR2 YYEEEE. The J segment lost 5 bases and the V segment lost 0 bases, leaving 0 bases of the junction unmatched. CDR3 coding DNA: TGTGCCAGCAGCTTGGGGGACAGGGACGAGCAGTACGTC. It is translated as CASSLGDRDEQYV.

The J gene is TRBJ2-3, the V gene TRBV12-3 or TRBV12-4; 8 bases are a match to TRBD1. The CDR3 totals 18 residues. J lost 1 base, V lost 3 bases, and 12 bases had no gene match. CDR3 amino acids: CASSFRVRTGKGTDTQYF. CDR3 nucleotides: TGTGCCAGCAGTTTCCGAGTCAGGACAGGGAAGGGCACAGATACGCAGTATTTT.

This chain joins TRBV29-1 and TRBJ1-1; D unresolved. CDR1 is SQVTM and CDR2 is ANQGSEA in the germline V gene. The CDR3 covers 12 residues. V lost 2 bases and J lost 10, with 14 bases in between. CDR3 amino acids: CSVEQTSKRAFF. In DNA, the CDR3 is TGCAGCGTTGAACAGACATCGAAACGAGCTTTCTTT.

The sample holds a few counts of this clonotype. This chain joins TRBV7-9 and TRBJ1-5, with a possible D match to TRBD1 (6 bases). The CDR3 is 16 residues long. Per the germline V gene, CDR1 is SEHNR and CDR2 is FQNEAQ (reference sequence). The V end lost 1 base, the J end lost 3 bases, and 13 bases lay between the germline ends. CDR3 in DNA: TGTGCCAGCAGCTTAGACCTAGGACAGATCAATCAGCCCCAGCATTTT. As protein: CASSLDLGQINQPQHF.

There are a few counts of this clonotype. J is TRBJ1-1 and V is TRBV4-2; D remains ambiguous. The ends were cut back, 3 bases at V and 3 bases at J, with 8 bases in the middle. CDR3 length: 13 amino acids. Germline CDR1 reads LGHNA; CDR2 reads YNFKEQ. CDR3 residues: CASSQVPDTEAFF. The CDR3 DNA is TGTGCCAGCAGCCAGGTCCCTGACACTGAAGCTTTCTTT.

This clonotype turned up a few times. The chain recombines TRBV6-5 with TRBJ2-3; 13 bases fit TRBD2. V lost 2 bases to trimming and J lost 3 bases; unmatched junction nucleotides: 5. The CDR3 is 17 residues long. CDR1 is MNHEY and CDR2 is SVGAGI in the germline V gene. The CDR3 DNA follows: TGTGCCAGCAGTTACCGTAGACTAGCGGGGGGAACAGATACGCAGTATTTT. Residues: CASSYRRLAGGTDTQYF.

The chain recombines TRBV7-9 with TRBJ2-7, with 9 bases fitting TRBD1. Germline-derived CDR1 and CDR2 are SEHNR and FQNEAQ (reference sequence). V shed 5 bases, J shed 7 bases, and the junction held 6 bases outside the gene matches. The CDR3 runs 13 residues. The CDR3 is CASSPRGTGEQYF. The CDR3 DNA follows: TGTGCCAGCAGCCCACGTGGGACAGGGGAGCAGTACTTC.

The chain recombines TRBV10-3 with TRBJ1-1; D gene unclear. Trimming removed 8 bases at V and 1 base at J, with 11 bases between. The V gene's germline CDR1 is ENHRY and CDR2 SYGVKD. This CDR3 region has 13 residues. The CDR3 DNA reads as TGTGCCATCTATGAGTTAGGGAACACTGAAGCTTTCTTT. This gives the protein CAIYELGNTEAFF.

This clonotype was counted a few times. The V gene is TRBV29-1, the J gene TRBJ2-3; 7 bases map to TRBD1. The V gene end was trimmed by 6 bases and the J gene end by 2 bases; junction bases not matched to a gene: 5. Germline V gives CDR1 SQVTM, CDR2 ANQGSEA. CDR3 size: 13 residues. The DNA for the CDR3 is TGCAGCGTCGGACAGGAGCTCACAGATACGCAGTATTTT. Its protein product is CSVGQELTDTQYF.

The V call is TRBV5-1, the J call TRBJ2-3, with TRBD2 matching 7 bases. The CDR3 is made up of 15 amino acids. After removal of 4 bases from V and 4 bases from J, the junction contained 9 bases not matched to a gene. Germline CDR1 is SGHRS and CDR2 is YFSETQ. The CDR3 DNA reads TGCGCCAGCAGCGTAGGGCGGGGGAGCGCAGATACGCAGTATTTT. This sequence encodes CASSVGRGSADTQYF.